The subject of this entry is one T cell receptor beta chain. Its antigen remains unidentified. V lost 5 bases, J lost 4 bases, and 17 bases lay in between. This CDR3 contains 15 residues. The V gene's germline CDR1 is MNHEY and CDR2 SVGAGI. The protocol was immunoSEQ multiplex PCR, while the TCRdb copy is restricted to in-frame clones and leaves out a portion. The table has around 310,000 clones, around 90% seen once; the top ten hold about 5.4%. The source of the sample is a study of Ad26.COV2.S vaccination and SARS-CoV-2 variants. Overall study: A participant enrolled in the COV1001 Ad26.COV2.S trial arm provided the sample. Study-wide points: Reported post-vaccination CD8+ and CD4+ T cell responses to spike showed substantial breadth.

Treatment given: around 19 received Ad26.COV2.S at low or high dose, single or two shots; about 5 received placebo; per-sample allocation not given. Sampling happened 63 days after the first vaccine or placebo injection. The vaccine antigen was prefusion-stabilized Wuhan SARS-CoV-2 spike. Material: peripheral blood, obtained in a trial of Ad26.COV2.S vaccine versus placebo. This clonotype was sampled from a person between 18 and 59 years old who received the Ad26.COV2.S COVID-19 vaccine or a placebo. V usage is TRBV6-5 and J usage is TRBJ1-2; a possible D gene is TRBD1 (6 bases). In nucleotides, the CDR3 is TGTGCCAGCAGTCCGACAGAAACGGGGGCCTATGGCTACACCTTC. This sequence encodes CASSPTETGAYGYTF.